The present entry profiles one T cell receptor beta chain with its context. This record comes from a study of PD-1 blockade in classical Hodgkin lymphoma. V gave up 7 bases and J gave up 6 bases, with 13 bases separating them. This CDR3 is 13 amino acids long. Germline lookup yields CDR1 SEHNR and CDR2 FQNEAQ (reference sequence). Every one of the patients relapsed after autologous stem cell transplantation (brentuximab vedotin exposure was variable). The assay was immunoSEQ multiplex PCR, and TCRdb's table has in-frame clones only and misses some. Of 50,000 or so clones listed, approximately 90% were seen once; the top ten hold more than 9%.

The specimen was peripheral blood mononuclear cells (PBMCs), collected before the second cycle of nivolumab. The gene calls are TRBV7-9 and TRBJ2-1; D is perhaps TRBD1 or TRBD2 (5 bases each). This clonotype was obtained from a human donor with classical Hodgkin lymphoma. The CDR3 region has the DNA TGTGCCAGCATTATCGGGGCCGGCAATGAGCAGTTCTTC. Translated: CASIIGAGNEQFF.